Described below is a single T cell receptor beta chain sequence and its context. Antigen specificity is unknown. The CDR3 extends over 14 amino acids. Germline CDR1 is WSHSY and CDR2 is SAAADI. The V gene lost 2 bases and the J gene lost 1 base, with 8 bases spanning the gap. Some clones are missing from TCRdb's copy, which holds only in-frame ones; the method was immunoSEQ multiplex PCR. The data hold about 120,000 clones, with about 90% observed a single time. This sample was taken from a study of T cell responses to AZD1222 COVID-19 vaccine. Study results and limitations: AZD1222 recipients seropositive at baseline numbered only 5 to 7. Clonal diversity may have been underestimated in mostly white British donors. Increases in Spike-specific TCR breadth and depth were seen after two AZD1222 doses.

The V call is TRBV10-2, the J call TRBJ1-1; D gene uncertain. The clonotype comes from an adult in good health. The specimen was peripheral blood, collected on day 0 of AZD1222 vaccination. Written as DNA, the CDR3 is TGCGCCAGCAGTGAGACAGCAGCGAACACTGAAGCTTTCTTT. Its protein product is CASSETAANTEAFF.